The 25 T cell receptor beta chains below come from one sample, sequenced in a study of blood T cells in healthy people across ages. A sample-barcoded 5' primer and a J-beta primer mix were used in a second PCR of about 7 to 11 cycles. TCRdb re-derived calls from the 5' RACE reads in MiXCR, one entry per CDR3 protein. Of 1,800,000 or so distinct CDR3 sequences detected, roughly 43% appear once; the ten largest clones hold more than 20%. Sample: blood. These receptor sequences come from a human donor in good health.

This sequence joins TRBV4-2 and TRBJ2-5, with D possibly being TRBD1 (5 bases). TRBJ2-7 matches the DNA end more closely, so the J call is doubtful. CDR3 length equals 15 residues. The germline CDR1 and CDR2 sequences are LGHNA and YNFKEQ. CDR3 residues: CASSQGRDSIYEQYF. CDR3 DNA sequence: TGTGCCAGCAGCCAAGGCAGGGATTCAATCTACGAGCAGTACTTC.

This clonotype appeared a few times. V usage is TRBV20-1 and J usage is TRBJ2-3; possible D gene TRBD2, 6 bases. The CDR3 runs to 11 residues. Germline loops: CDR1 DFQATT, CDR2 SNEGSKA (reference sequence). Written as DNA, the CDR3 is TGCAGCCTAAGGGAGGCTAGCACGCAGTATTTT. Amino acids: CSLREASTQYF.

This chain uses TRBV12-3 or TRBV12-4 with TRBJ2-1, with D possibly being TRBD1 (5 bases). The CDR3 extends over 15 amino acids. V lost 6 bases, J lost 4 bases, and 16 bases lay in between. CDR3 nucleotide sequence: TGTGCCAGCAGCCATGAAACGGACATTTACAATGAGCAGTTCTTC. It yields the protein CASSHETDIYNEQFF.

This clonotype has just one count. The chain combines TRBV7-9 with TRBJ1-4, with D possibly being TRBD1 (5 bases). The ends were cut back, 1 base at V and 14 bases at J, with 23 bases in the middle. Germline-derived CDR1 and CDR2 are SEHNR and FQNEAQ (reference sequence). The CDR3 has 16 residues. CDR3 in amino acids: CASSLDSGPFGVGLFF. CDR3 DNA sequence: TGTGCCAGCAGCTTAGATTCGGGGCCGTTCGGAGTGGGGCTGTTTTTT.

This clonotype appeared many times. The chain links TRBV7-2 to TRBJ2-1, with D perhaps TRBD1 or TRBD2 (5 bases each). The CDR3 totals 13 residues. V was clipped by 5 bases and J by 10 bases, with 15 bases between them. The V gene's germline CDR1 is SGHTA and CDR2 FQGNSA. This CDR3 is CASSPHGGWEQFF. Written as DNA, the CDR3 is TGTGCCAGCAGCCCCCATGGGGGATGGGAGCAGTTCTTC.

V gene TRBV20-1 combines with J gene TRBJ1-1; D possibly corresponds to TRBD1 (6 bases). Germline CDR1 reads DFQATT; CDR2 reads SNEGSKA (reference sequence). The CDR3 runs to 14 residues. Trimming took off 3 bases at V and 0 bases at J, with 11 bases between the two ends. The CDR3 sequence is CSASPGALNTEAFF. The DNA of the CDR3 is TGCAGTGCTAGTCCAGGGGCCTTGAACACTGAAGCTTTCTTT.

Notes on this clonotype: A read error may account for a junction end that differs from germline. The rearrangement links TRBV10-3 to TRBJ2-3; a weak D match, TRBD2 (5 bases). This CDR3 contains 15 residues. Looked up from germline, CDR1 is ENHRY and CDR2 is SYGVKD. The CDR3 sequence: CAISDWEFSTDAQYF. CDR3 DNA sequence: TGTGCCATCAGTGACTGGGAGTTTAGCACAGATGCGCAGTATTTT.

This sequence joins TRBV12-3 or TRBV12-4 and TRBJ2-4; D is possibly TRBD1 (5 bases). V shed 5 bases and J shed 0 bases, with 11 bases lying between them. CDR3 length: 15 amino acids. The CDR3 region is CASSVDSIAKNIQYF. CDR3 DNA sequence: TGTGCCAGCAGTGTAGACAGCATAGCCAAAAACATTCAGTACTTC.

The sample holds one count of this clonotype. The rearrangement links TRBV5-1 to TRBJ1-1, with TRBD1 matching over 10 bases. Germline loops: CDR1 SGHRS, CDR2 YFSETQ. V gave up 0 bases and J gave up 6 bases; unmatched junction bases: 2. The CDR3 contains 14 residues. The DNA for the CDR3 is TGCGCCAGCAGCTTGGAGGGACAGGGGTCTGAAGCTTTCTTT. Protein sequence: CASSLEGQGSEAFF.

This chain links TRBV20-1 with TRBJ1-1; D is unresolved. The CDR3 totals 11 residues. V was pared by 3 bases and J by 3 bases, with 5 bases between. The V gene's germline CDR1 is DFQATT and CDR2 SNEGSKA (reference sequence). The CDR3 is CSARQDTEAFF. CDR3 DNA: TGCAGTGCTAGGCAGGACACTGAAGCTTTCTTT.

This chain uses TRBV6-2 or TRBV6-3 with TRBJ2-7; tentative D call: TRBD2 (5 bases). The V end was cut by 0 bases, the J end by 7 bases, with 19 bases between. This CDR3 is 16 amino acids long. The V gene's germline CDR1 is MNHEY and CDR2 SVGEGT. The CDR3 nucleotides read TGTGCCAGCAGTTACTCCCCCCCCGTTAGCGATAATGAGCAGTACTTC. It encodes CASSYSPPVSDNEQYF.

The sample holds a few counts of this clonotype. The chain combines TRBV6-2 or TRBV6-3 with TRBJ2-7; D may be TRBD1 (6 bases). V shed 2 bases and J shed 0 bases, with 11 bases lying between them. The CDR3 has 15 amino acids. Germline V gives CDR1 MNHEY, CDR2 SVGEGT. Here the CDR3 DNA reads TGTGCCAGCAGTTACGGTGGACAGAGCTCCTACGAGCAGTACTTC. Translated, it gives CASSYGGQSSYEQYF.

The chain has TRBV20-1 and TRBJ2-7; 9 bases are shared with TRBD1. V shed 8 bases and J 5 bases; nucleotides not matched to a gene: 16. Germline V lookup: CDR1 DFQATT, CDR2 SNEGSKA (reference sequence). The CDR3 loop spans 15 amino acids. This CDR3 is CSPSKPGQGVHEQYF. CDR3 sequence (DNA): TGCAGTCCCTCGAAGCCGGGACAGGGAGTCCACGAGCAGTACTTC.

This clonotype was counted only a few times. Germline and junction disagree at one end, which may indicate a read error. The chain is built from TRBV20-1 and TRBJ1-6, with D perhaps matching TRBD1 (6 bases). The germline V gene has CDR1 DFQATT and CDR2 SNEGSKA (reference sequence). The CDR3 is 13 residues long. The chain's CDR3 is CSGGPGENSSLHF. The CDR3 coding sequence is TGCAGTGGAGGGCCAGGGGAGAATTCATCCCTCCACTTT.

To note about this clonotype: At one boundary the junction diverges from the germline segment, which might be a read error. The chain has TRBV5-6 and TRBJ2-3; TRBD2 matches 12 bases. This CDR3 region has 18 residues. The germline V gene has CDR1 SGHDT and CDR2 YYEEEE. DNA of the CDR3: TGTGCCAGCTGCTTGATGCTAGCGGGGGGGTTAATCACAGATACGCAGTATTTT. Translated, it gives CASCLMLAGGLITDTQYF. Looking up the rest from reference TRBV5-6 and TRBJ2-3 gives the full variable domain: DAGVTQSPTHLIKTRGQQVTLRCSPKSGHDTVSWYQQALGQGPQFIFQYYEEEERQRGNFPDRFSGHQFPNYSSELNVNALLLGDSALYLCASCLMLAGGLITDTQYFGPGTRLTVL.

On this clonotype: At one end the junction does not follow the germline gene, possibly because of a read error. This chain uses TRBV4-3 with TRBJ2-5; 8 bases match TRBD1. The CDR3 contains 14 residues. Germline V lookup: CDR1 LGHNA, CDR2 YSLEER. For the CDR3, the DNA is TGCGCCAACAGCCATACCACAGGGGGAGAGACCCAGTACTTC. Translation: CANSHTTGGETQYF.

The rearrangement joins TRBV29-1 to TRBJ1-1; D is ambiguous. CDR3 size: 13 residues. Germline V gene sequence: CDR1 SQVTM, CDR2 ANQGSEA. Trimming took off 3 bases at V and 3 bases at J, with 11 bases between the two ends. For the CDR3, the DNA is TGCAGCGTTGAGGGCCACCTGCACACTGAAGCTTTCTTT. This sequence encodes CSVEGHLHTEAFF. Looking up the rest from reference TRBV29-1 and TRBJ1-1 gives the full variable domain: SAVISQKPSRDICQRGTSLTIQCQVDSQVTMMFWYRQQPGQSLTLIATANQGSEATYESGFVIDKFPISRPNLTFSTLTVSNMSPEDSSIYLCSVEGHLHTEAFFGQGTRLTVV.

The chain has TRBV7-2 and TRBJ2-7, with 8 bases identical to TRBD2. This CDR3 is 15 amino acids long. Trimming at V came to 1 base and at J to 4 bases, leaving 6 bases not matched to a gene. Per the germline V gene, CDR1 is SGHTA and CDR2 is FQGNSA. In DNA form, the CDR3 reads TGTGCCAGCAGCTTAGGGATTAGCGGGGATTACGAGCAGTACTTC. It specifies CASSLGISGDYEQYF.

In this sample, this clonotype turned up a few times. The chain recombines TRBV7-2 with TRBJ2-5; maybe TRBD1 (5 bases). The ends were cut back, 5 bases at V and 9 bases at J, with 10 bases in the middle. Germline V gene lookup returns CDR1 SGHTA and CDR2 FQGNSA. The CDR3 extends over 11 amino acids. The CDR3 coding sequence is TGTGCCAGCAGCCCAGTGGGGCCCCAGTACTTC. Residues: CASSPVGPQYF. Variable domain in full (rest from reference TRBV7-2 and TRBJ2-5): GAGVSQSPSNKVTEKGKDVELRCDPISGHTALYWYRQSLGQGLEFLIYFQGNSAPDKSGLPSDRFSAERTGGSVSTLTIQRTQQEDSAVYLCASSPVGPQYFGPGTRLLVL.

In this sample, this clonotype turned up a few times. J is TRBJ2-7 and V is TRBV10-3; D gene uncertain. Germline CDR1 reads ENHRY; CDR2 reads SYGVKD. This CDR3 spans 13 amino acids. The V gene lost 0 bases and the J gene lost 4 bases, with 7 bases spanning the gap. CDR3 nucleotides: TGTGCCATCAGTGAGTCGGGTTGGTACGAGCAGTACTTC. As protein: CAISESGWYEQYF.

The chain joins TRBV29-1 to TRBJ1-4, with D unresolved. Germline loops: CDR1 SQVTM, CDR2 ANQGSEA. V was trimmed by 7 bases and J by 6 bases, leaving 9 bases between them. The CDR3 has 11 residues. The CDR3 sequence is CSANSYEKLFF. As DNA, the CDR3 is TGCAGCGCTAACAGTTATGAAAAACTGTTTTTT.

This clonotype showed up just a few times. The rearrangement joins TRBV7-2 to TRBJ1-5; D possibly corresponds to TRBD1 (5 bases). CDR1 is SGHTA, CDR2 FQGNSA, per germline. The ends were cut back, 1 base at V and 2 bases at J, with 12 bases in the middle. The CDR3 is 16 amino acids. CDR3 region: CASSLVGGGGNQPQHF. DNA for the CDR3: TGTGCCAGCAGCTTAGTCGGAGGAGGGGGCAATCAGCCCCAGCATTTT.

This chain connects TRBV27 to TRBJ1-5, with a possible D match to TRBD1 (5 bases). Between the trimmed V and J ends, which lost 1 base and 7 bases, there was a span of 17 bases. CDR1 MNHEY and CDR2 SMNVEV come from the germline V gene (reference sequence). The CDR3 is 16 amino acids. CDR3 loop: CASSLWGNNLGQPQHF. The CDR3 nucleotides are TGTGCCAGCAGTTTATGGGGCAATAACCTCGGGCAGCCCCAGCATTTT.

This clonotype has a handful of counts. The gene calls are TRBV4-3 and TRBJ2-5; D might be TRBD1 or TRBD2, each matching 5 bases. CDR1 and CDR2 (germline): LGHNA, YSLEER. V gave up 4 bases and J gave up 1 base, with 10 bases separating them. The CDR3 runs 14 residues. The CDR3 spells CASSLHGTQETQYF. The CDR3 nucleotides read TGCGCCAGCAGCCTTCACGGGACCCAAGAGACCCAGTACTTC.

CDR3 in amino acids: CAWSAPTSLADTQYF. DNA of the CDR3: TGTGCCTGGAGTGCCCCTACTAGTCTGGCAGATACGCAGTATTTT. V is TRBV30 and J is TRBJ2-3, with a possible D match to TRBD2 (5 bases). This CDR3 is 15 amino acids long. Germline loops: CDR1 GTSNPN, CDR2 SVGIG (reference sequence). Trimming removed 1 base from V and 4 bases from J, with 15 bases in between.